Listed below are T cell receptor beta chains from one sample, sequenced in a study of metastatic and nonmetastatic thyroid tumors. Using MiXCR, TCRdb reanalyzed the PCR reads. The sample includes tens of thousands of clones, 13% of them seen just once. The sample consisted of blood. All receptors come from a female donor with papillary thyroid cancer or a benign thyroid nodule (not recorded which). Some clones in this sample may be carry-over from other donors' samples. The CDR3 runs from the conserved cysteine through the conserved F or W. The D gene is left open where the match is weak. Size values are once, few and many counts, or a class for expanded clones, and some rows have none.

>TRBJ1-2|TRBD1|once|TRBV7-6
CASSPQQGANYFYTF
TGTGCCAGCAGCCCTCAACAGGGGGCTAACTATTTCTACACCTTC
>TRBJ2-2|-|-|TRBV6-9
CASSSTGTGELFF
TGTGCCAGCAGCTCTACGGGCACCGGGGAGCTGTTTTTT
>TRBJ1-2|-|-|TRBV11-1
CASSLGRGEDFYGYTF
TGTGCCAGCAGCCTGGGACGGGGGGAAGACTTTTATGGCTACACCTTC
>TRBJ1-2|-|-|TRBV11-3
CASSLGSYEGYTF
TGTGCCAGCAGCTTAGGATCCTACGAAGGCTACACCTTC
>TRBJ2-3|-|-|TRBV6-1
CASRHERFSTDKQCF
TGTGCCAGCAGGCACGAGCGGTTTAGCACAGATAAGCAGTGTTTT
>TRBJ2-1|-|few|TRBV2
CASSEGAGEQFF
TGTGCCAGCAGTGAAGGGGCAGGCGAGCAGTTCTTC
>TRBJ1-1|-|many|TRBV28
CASSFGLRGGTEAFF
TGTGCCAGCAGTTTTGGGTTGAGGGGAGGCACTGAAGCTTTCTTT
>TRBJ1-2|-|medium-sized|TRBV6-6
CASSYSNQGSGYTF
TGTGCCAGCAGTTACTCGAACCAGGGCTCTGGCTACACCTTC
>TRBJ2-5|TRBD2|many|TRBV30
CAWSSWEAGGPGETQYF
TGTGCCTGGAGCTCGTGGGAAGCGGGAGGGCCTGGAGAGACCCAGTACTTC
>TRBJ2-3|TRBD2|medium-sized|TRBV28
CASSLARLAGTDTQYF
TGTGCCAGCAGTTTGGCTCGACTAGCGGGCACAGATACGCAGTATTTT
>TRBJ2-2|-|-|TRBV24-1
CSTSGRPGELFF
TGTTCCACCAGTGGCCGCCCTGGGGAGCTGTTTTTT
>TRBJ1-2|-|medium-sized|TRBV6-2/TRBV6-3
CASSYSNLGAFNYGYTF
TGTGCCAGCAGTTACTCGAACCTCGGCGCCTTTAACTATGGCTACACCTTC
>TRBJ2-1|-|many|TRBV20-1
CSSESSWEQFF
TGCAGTTCCGAATCGAGTTGGGAGCAGTTCTTC
>TRBJ2-1|TRBD2|many|TRBV6-1
CASSQLAGGPTFAFF
TGTGCCAGCAGCCAACTAGCGGGAGGCCCCACGTTCGCGTTCTTC
>TRBJ1-4|TRBD1|many|TRBV20-1
CSAKRQGSGKLFF
TGCAGTGCTAAAAGACAGGGCAGCGGAAAACTGTTTTTT
>TRBJ2-2|-|many|TRBV30
CAWKETGELFF
TGTGCCTGGAAGGAGACCGGGGAGCTGTTTTTT
>TRBJ1-1|-|few|TRBV5-1
CASSPGGDTEAFF
TGCGCCAGCAGCCCTGGGGGGGACACTGAAGCTTTCTTT
>TRBJ2-7|TRBD2|many|TRBV10-3
CAIGPGGSYEQYF
TGTGCCATCGGACCGGGAGGATCCTACGAGCAGTACTTC
>TRBJ2-7|TRBD2|-|TRBV27
CARSLRGSYSF
TGTGCCAGGAGTTTGCGCGGGAGCTACTCCTTC
>TRBJ1-5|TRBD1|many|TRBV6-1
CASLRARTGGNQPQHF
TGTGCCAGCCTAAGAGCCCGGACAGGGGGCAATCAGCCCCAGCATTTT
>TRBJ1-2|-|many|TRBV9
CASSVGDGPNYGYTF
TGTGCCAGCAGCGTGGGAGACGGCCCTAACTATGGCTACACCTTC
>TRBJ2-3|-|many|TRBV20-1
CSGRRSTDHTQYF
TGCAGTGGCCGCCGATCGACAGACCATACGCAGTATTTT
>TRBJ1-1|TRBD1|many|TRBV9
CASSQGANTEAFF
TGTGCCAGCAGTCAGGGGGCGAACACTGAAGCTTTCTTT
>TRBJ1-2|-|many|TRBV30
CAWSPREGLGWDGYTF
TGTGCCTGGAGTCCCCGGGAGGGGTTGGGTTGGGATGGCTACACCTTC
>TRBJ1-1|-|many|TRBV5-1
CASSFVGTEAFF
TGCGCCAGCAGCTTCGTAGGGACTGAAGCTTTCTTT
>TRBJ2-2|TRBD1|many|TRBV25-1
CASSDWTGETGELFF
TGTGCCAGCAGTGACTGGACAGGAGAAACCGGGGAGCTGTTTTTT
>TRBJ1-1|-|many|TRBV30
CAWSERTGGNTEAFF
TGTGCCTGGAGTGAACGAACCGGAGGGAACACTGAAGCTTTCTTT